A single sample gave rise to the 27 T cell receptor beta chains below, sequenced in a study of cytomegalovirus exposure and HLA in healthy donors (dated by TCRdb to 2016 to 2017). Libraries were built with the immunoSEQ multiplex PCR assay. The multiplex PCR relied on a mix of 60 forward primers for TCR Vbeta segments and 13 reverse primers for TCR Jbeta segments. In its TCRdb copy, this immuneACCESS table keeps in-frame sequences only and misses some clones. Where compared with another copy, unresolved V genes explain less than half of these, and the others have no known cause. In all, the sample holds approximately 180,000 clones, and roughly four fifths of those were seen once. Clones ranked in the top ten supply about 2.7% of the sample. Input material: PBMCs. All receptors derive from a male donor in good health and CMV-seronegative.

This chain links TRBV6-5 with TRBJ2-7, with D hard to call. Germline CDR1 and CDR2: MNHEY and SVGAGI. This CDR3 spans 13 amino acids. V lost 2 bases, J lost 5 bases, and 10 bases lay in between. In DNA form, the CDR3 reads TGTGCCAGCAGTTACCTACCACCTCACGAGCAGTACTTC. Its protein product is CASSYLPPHEQYF.

The V gene is TRBV16, the J gene TRBJ1-1; 7 positions agree with TRBD1. CDR3 length: 15 residues. Germline V gene data show CDR1 as KGHSY and CDR2 as FQNENV. V dropped 4 bases and J dropped 3; count of bases not matched to a gene: 8. As DNA, the CDR3 is TGTGCCAGCAGCCCTCCGATGACAGGGCACACTGAAGCTTTCTTT. Amino acids: CASSPPMTGHTEAFF.

This clone appeared a few times. CDR3: CASSVLTNTGELFF. The CDR3 DNA is TGTGCCAGCAGCGTGTTAACGAACACCGGGGAGCTGTTTTTT. J is TRBJ2-2 and V is TRBV9; D is undetermined. V gave up 2 bases and J gave up 0 bases, with 5 bases separating them. The CDR3 has 14 residues. Germline V gives CDR1 SGDLS, CDR2 YYNGEE. The variable domain in full, completed from reference TRBV9 and TRBJ2-2, reads DSGVTQTPKHLITATGQRVTLRCSPRSGDLSVYWYQQSLDQGLQFLIQYYNGEERAKGNILERFSAQQFPDLHSELNLSSLELGDSALYFCASSVLTNTGELFFGEGSRLTVL.

This clone was seen a single time. The genes are TRBV9 and TRBJ1-1, with 8 bases identical to TRBD1. There are 16 residues in the CDR3. The V gene end was trimmed by 1 base and the J gene end by 4 bases; junction bases not matched to a gene: 9. Germline CDR1 and CDR2: SGDLS and YYNGEE. CDR3 DNA sequence: TGTGCCAGCAGCGTACTTATTACAGGGGGTCCCACTGAAGCTTTCTTT. Its translation: CASSVLITGGPTEAFF.

This clone was seen only a few times. This chain links TRBV6-5 with TRBJ2-5; D call uncertain. V shed 5 bases and J shed 2 bases, with 6 bases lying between them. CDR3 size: 12 residues. CDR1 MNHEY and CDR2 SVGAGI come from the germline V gene. The CDR3 DNA reads as TGTGCCAGCAGTCAATTGCAAGAGACCCAGTACTTC. Translation gives CASSQLQETQYF.

The rearrangement links TRBV11-3 to TRBJ1-1; D is perhaps TRBD1 (5 bases). V lost 8 bases and J lost 1, with 11 bases in between. Germline CDR1 and CDR2: SGHNT and YENEEA. CDR3 length equals 13 residues. The CDR3 coding sequence is TGTGCCAGCCGGGGGGGAGGGAACACTGAAGCTTTCTTT. This sequence encodes CASRGGGNTEAFF.

A few counts support this clone. V is TRBV28 and J is TRBJ2-1; no firm D call. This CDR3 is 14 amino acids long. CDR1 is MDHEN and CDR2 is SYDVKM in the germline V gene. Trimming removed 3 bases at V and 6 bases at J, with 12 bases between. The CDR3: CASSFLGSPNEQFF. CDR3 nucleotide sequence: TGTGCCAGCAGTTTCCTAGGTAGCCCCAATGAGCAGTTCTTC.

The chain employs TRBV7-3 and TRBJ2-1; TRBD2 matches at 11 bases. Germline values: CDR1 SGHTA, CDR2 FQGTGA. The CDR3 spans 16 residues. Trimming cost V 0 bases and J 6 bases; bases outside gene matches: 4. The CDR3 loop is CASSLTGTSGSNEQFF. CDR3 in DNA: TGTGCCAGCAGCTTAACGGGCACTAGCGGGAGCAATGAGCAGTTCTTC.

This clone has more than one count but fewer than ten. V usage is TRBV10-3 and J usage is TRBJ2-2; unclear D gene. Trimming cost V 4 bases and J 5 bases, with 8 bases left between them. This CDR3 region has 13 residues. From germline, CDR1 is ENHRY and CDR2 SYGVKD. CDR3 sequence (DNA): TGTGCCATCAGTGGAGCTGTGACCGGGGAGCTGTTTTTT. Its protein is CAISGAVTGELFF.

The chain recombines TRBV2 with TRBJ2-3; the D gene is possibly TRBD2 (6 bases). CDR1 and CDR2 from the germline V gene are SNHLY and FYNNEI. The length of the CDR3 is 15 residues. The V end lost 4 bases, the J end lost 2 bases, and 13 bases lay between the germline ends. Written as DNA, the CDR3 is TGTGCCAGCAGTGTGGGCGGACTATACACAGATACGCAGTATTTT. This encodes CASSVGGLYTDTQYF.

This clone has just a few counts. The chain is built from TRBV2 and TRBJ2-2; TRBD1 aligns across 9 bases. Trimming at V came to 8 bases and at J to 0 bases, leaving 10 bases not matched to a gene. CDR1 and CDR2 from the germline V gene are SNHLY and FYNNEI. The CDR3 consists of 17 residues. This chain's CDR3 is CASGDRARGPNTGELFF. As DNA, the CDR3 is TGTGCCAGCGGGGACAGGGCAAGAGGGCCGAACACCGGGGAGCTGTTTTTT.

This clone was seen only a few times. The V gene is TRBV28, the J gene TRBJ1-2; D is uncertain. V was pared by 5 bases and J by 8 bases, with 24 bases between. There are 16 residues in the CDR3. Per germline, CDR1 MDHEN and CDR2 SYDVKM. CDR3: CASSRRRVGISMGYTF. CDR3 coding DNA: TGTGCCAGCAGTCGCCGGAGGGTAGGAATCTCTATGGGCTACACCTTC.

The CDR3 DNA reads as TGTGCCAGCAGCCCCCAGTCGTCTAGTCGGTATGGCTACACCTTC. This codes for CASSPQSSSRYGYTF. The rearrangement links TRBV9 to TRBJ1-2; D gene ambiguous. CDR1 and CDR2 from the germline V gene are SGDLS and YYNGEE. This CDR3 has 15 amino acids. The V end lost 4 bases, the J end lost 5 bases, and 18 bases lay between the germline ends.

This clone was seen more than once but under ten times. The chain joins TRBV6-4 to TRBJ2-6; unclear D gene. Germline V lookup: CDR1 MRHNA, CDR2 SNTAGT. Trimming cost V 7 bases and J 0 bases, with 4 bases left between them. CDR3 length equals 13 residues. CDR3 residues: CASTLSGANVLTF. The CDR3 nucleotides are TGTGCCAGCACCCTCTCTGGGGCCAACGTCCTGACTTTC.

J is TRBJ1-3 and V is TRBV10-3; 7 bases agree with TRBD1. Trimming at V came to 4 bases and at J to 3 bases, leaving 9 bases not matched to a gene. The length of the CDR3 is 16 residues. Germline lookup yields CDR1 ENHRY and CDR2 SYGVKD. The CDR3 loop is CAISGGTATLGNTIYF. The CDR3 DNA reads as TGTGCCATCAGTGGGGGGACAGCTACTCTTGGAAACACCATATATTTT.

CDR3 nucleotides: TGTGCCACCCTCATGGGGCGGAACACTGAAGCTTTCTTT. Translated, it gives CATLMGRNTEAFF. This chain links TRBV19 with TRBJ1-1; a weak D match, TRBD1 (5 bases). The CDR3 length is 13 residues. Per the germline V gene, CDR1 is LNHDA and CDR2 is SQIVND (reference sequence). V was pared by 10 bases and J by 1 base, with 13 bases between.

CDR3 bases: TGTGCCAGCAGTACCATGCCGGAGAGGAGCTATGGCTACACCTTC. The encoded protein is CASSTMPERSYGYTF. The J gene is TRBJ1-2, the V gene TRBV6-5; D gene ambiguous. Trimming removed 5 bases at V and 4 bases at J, with 17 bases between. The CDR3 runs 15 residues. Per the germline V gene, CDR1 is MNHEY and CDR2 is SVGAGI.

The rearrangement links TRBV28 to TRBJ2-3; D remains unclear. Deletions cut 8 bases from V and 2 bases from J, with 11 bases between. The CDR3 consists of 13 residues. Germline CDR1 MDHEN, CDR2 SYDVKM. CDR3 DNA sequence: TGTGCCAGCTTCCGCGGAACCACAGATACGCAGTATTTT. Protein product: CASFRGTTDTQYF.

The J gene is TRBJ1-4, the V gene TRBV28; D perhaps matches TRBD1 (6 bases). V shed 4 bases and J shed 8 bases, with 17 bases lying between them. The CDR3 is 15 residues long. Per germline, CDR1 MDHEN and CDR2 SYDVKM. This chain's CDR3 is CASSSPQGLGEKLFF. The CDR3 DNA follows: TGTGCCAGCAGTTCCCCCCAGGGGTTGGGGGAAAAACTGTTTTTT. The complete variable domain, with remaining parts taken from reference TRBV28 and TRBJ1-4, reads DVKVTQSSRYLVKRTGEKVFLECVQDMDHENMFWYRQDPGLGLRLIYFSYDVKMKEKGDIPEGYSVSREKKERFSLILESASTNQTSMYLCASSSPQGLGEKLFFGSGTQLSVL.

The chain recombines TRBV21-1 with TRBJ1-5. TRBV21-1 is a recognized pseudogene. The CDR3 spans 16 residues. The CDR3 DNA reads as TGTGCCAGCAGCAAATCGTTGAGGGCGAACAATCAGCCCCAGCATTTT. This translates into CASSKSLRANNQPQHF.

A few counts support this clone. Other nucleotide sequences in the sample specify the same CDR3. This sequence joins TRBV28 and TRBJ1-5; the match to TRBD1 covers 7 bases. Germline trimming cut 2 bases from V and 2 bases from J; bases unmatched to any gene: 0. CDR1 and CDR2 from the germline V gene are MDHEN and SYDVKM. There are 14 residues in the CDR3. CDR3 nucleotides: TGTGCCAGCAGTTTAGGACAGGGCAATCAGCCCCAGCATTTT. Translation: CASSLGQGNQPQHF.

The V and J genes are TRBV27 and TRBJ1-5; tentative D call: TRBD1 (6 bases). This CDR3 spans 14 amino acids. CDR1 MNHEY and CDR2 SMNVEV come from the germline V gene (reference sequence). V shed 2 bases and J shed 7 bases, with 12 bases lying between them. The CDR3 nucleotides are TGTGCCAGCAGTTTAGAACAGGGTAGGCAGCCCCAGCATTTT. Protein product: CASSLEQGRQPQHF.

Comments on this clone: Germline is not matched at one junction end, which may reflect a read error. This sequence joins TRBV13 and TRBJ1-2, with 8 bases aligning to TRBD1. CDR3 length: 15 residues. Germline CDR1 is PRHDT and CDR2 is FYEKMQ (reference sequence). In DNA form, the CDR3 reads TGTGCCAGCAGCCTAGGGTCAGGGGGCGCGCGGGGCTACACCTTC. It is translated as CASSLGSGGARGYTF.

The V call is TRBV7-2, the J call TRBJ2-3, with no clear D. V gave up 7 bases and J gave up 0 bases, with 11 bases separating them. CDR3 size: 14 residues. Germline V gives CDR1 SGHTA, CDR2 FQGNSA. The DNA for the CDR3 is TGTGCCAGCATCCGAACTTCTAGCACAGATACGCAGTATTTT. Protein product: CASIRTSSTDTQYF.

This clone was detected only a few times. The chain couples TRBV9 to TRBJ2-3; 8 bases fit TRBD2. CDR3 length equals 16 residues. V lost 1 base and J lost 6; bases outside the gene matches: 10. Germline V lookup: CDR1 SGDLS, CDR2 YYNGEE. This CDR3 reads CASSVRGGFVGDTQYF. For the CDR3, the DNA is TGTGCCAGCAGCGTACGGGGGGGCTTTGTTGGGGATACGCAGTATTTT.

There are a few counts of this clone. V gene TRBV10-3 combines with J gene TRBJ2-2; 11 bases match TRBD2. This CDR3 is 17 amino acids long. V lost 4 bases and J lost 6; bases outside the gene matches: 10. Germline-derived CDR1 and CDR2 are ENHRY and SYGVKD. CDR3 bases: TGTGCCATCAGTGCGCCCACTGTTAGCGGGAGGGCCGGGGAGCTGTTTTTT. Protein sequence: CAISAPTVSGRAGELFF.

V usage is TRBV28 and J usage is TRBJ1-1; 7 bases are shared with TRBD1. V gave up 6 bases and J gave up 1 base; unmatched junction bases: 8. The CDR3 runs to 15 residues. Germline V gene data show CDR1 as MDHEN and CDR2 as SYDVKM. The CDR3 here is CASRADREKNTEAFF. CDR3 coding DNA: TGTGCCAGCAGGGCTGACAGGGAAAAGAACACTGAAGCTTTCTTT.